The next 17 T cell receptor beta chains were all read from a single sample in a study of blood T cell repertoires in COVID-19. Produced via immunoSEQ multiplex PCR; TCRdb's table is partial and in-frame only. The sample consists of fewer than 400,000 clones, around nine tenths of them appearing once. Sequencing was carried out using peripheral blood. The receptors stem from a human donor in a cohort sampled during active COVID-19.

The rearrangement joins TRBV6-5 to TRBJ2-7; D ambiguous. Germline CDR1 is MNHEY and CDR2 is SVGAGI. This CDR3 has 11 amino acids. V was pared by 10 bases and J by 4 bases, with 11 bases between. The CDR3 here is CATVLFYEQYF. In nucleotides, the CDR3 is TGTGCCACAGTGTTATTTTACGAGCAGTACTTC.

Notes on this clone: Other DNA sequences in the same sample also yield this CDR3. This rearrangement joins TRBV11-3 to TRBJ2-5, with a possible D match to TRBD2 (5 bases). The CDR3 extends over 14 amino acids. With 5 bases removed from V and 4 bases from J, the gap between germline ends came to 14 bases. Germline CDR1 SGHNT, CDR2 YENEEA. The CDR3 loop reads CASSLSPSGETQYF. DNA for the CDR3: TGTGCCAGCAGCCTAAGTCCGAGCGGAGAGACCCAGTACTTC. The complete variable domain, with remaining parts taken from reference TRBV11-3 and TRBJ2-5, reads EAGVVQSPRYKIIEKKQPVAFWCNPISGHNTLYWYLQNLGQGPELLIRYENEEAVDDSQLPKDRFSAERLKGVDSTLKIQPAELGDSAVYLCASSLSPSGETQYFGPGTRLLVL.

A single count supports this clone. J is TRBJ2-3 and V is TRBV15, with a tentative D call TRBD1 (5 bases). Trimming shortened V by 2 bases and J by 6 bases, and 9 bases separated the two germline ends. Germline CDR1 and CDR2: LNHNV and YYDKDF (reference sequence). This CDR3 is 13 amino acids long. CDR3 residues: CATSRNKGDTQYF. CDR3 nucleotide sequence: TGTGCCACCAGCAGAAACAAGGGGGATACGCAGTATTTT.

V is TRBV4-2 and J is TRBJ2-5; D possibly corresponds to TRBD1 (6 bases). CDR1 and CDR2 (germline): LGHNA, YNFKEQ. CDR3 size: 17 residues. V lost 0 bases and J lost 4, with 18 bases in between. Written as DNA, the CDR3 is TGTGCCAGCAGCCAAGATCACCGGGACACCTTGGGAGAGACCCAGTACTTC. Its protein product is CASSQDHRDTLGETQYF.

J is TRBJ2-1 and V is TRBV10-3; 10 nucleotides align to TRBD2. Germline V gene lookup returns CDR1 ENHRY and CDR2 SYGVKD. V gave up 0 bases and J gave up 7 bases; unmatched junction bases: 9. CDR3 length: 17 residues. This chain's CDR3 is CAISESASGRGGNEQFF. The CDR3 DNA is TGTGCCATCAGTGAGTCGGCTAGCGGGAGAGGAGGGAATGAGCAGTTCTTC.

This chain joins TRBV5-1 and TRBJ2-5, with 10 bases lining up with TRBD2. There are 15 residues in the CDR3. Germline CDR1 reads SGHRS; CDR2 reads YFSETQ. The V gene end was trimmed by 4 bases and the J gene end by 2 bases; junction bases not matched to a gene: 5. DNA for the CDR3: TGCGCCAGCAGCCAAGGGACTAGCGAGCAAGAGACCCAGTACTTC. Translation gives CASSQGTSEQETQYF. Drawing the rest from reference TRBV5-1 and TRBJ2-5, the complete variable domain is KAGVTQTPRYLIKTRGQQVTLSCSPISGHRSVSWYQQTPGQGLQFLFEYFSETQRNKGNFPGRFSGRQFSNSRSEMNVSTLELGDSALYLCASSQGTSEQETQYFGPGTRLLVL.

This clone was counted once. V is TRBV7-9 and J is TRBJ1-5, with D tentatively TRBD1 (6 bases). Germline assignment: CDR1 SEHNR and CDR2 FQNEAQ (reference sequence). The CDR3 contains 13 residues. V was clipped by 6 bases and J by 4 bases, with 10 bases between them. Here the CDR3 DNA reads TGTGCCAGCAGAGGACAGCCAAATCAGCCCCAGCATTTT. This codes for CASRGQPNQPQHF.

This clone was picked up one time. The chain joins TRBV24-1 to TRBJ2-1; no firm D call. The CDR3 is 11 amino acids. Trimming stripped 2 bases from V and 8 bases from J, with 3 bases between. The germline CDR1 and CDR2 sequences are KGHDR and SFDVKD. CDR3 bases: TGTGCCACCAGTGATTCGGATGAGCAGTTCTTC. Residues: CATSDSDEQFF.

The chain joins TRBV7-3 to TRBJ2-5, with 12 bases that match TRBD1. Germline trimming cut 6 bases from V and 4 bases from J; bases unmatched to any gene: 12. This CDR3 region has 17 residues. Germline-derived CDR1 and CDR2 are SGHTA and FQGTGA. DNA for the CDR3: TGTGCCAGCAGTTCAGGGAGGGGACAGGGGGCGTCAGAGACCCAGTACTTC. This encodes CASSSGRGQGASETQYF.

This clone has only one observation. The sample carries other DNA sequences with the same CDR3. The CDR3 DNA reads TGTGCCAGCAGTGTCAGGGGTGGATACGAGCAGTACTTC. Translation gives CASSVRGGYEQYF. This rearrangement joins TRBV2 to TRBJ2-7; tentative D call: TRBD1 (6 bases). This CDR3 contains 13 residues. Trimming removed 4 bases from V and 4 bases from J, with 11 bases in between. Germline V gene sequence: CDR1 SNHLY, CDR2 FYNNEI.

V usage is TRBV2 and J usage is TRBJ2-7, with D unresolved. The ends were cut back, 1 base at V and 0 bases at J, with 10 bases in the middle. CDR3 length: 15 amino acids. CDR1 and CDR2 from the germline V gene are SNHLY and FYNNEI. Written as DNA, the CDR3 is TGTGCCAGCAGTGAAGTCCTGATGAGCTCCTACGAGCAGTACTTC. This sequence encodes CASSEVLMSSYEQYF.

The CDR3 loop is CASSIKGGRGGGYGYTF. The CDR3 coding sequence is TGTGCCAGTAGTATTAAAGGGGGTCGAGGAGGAGGTTATGGCTACACCTTC. The chain carries TRBV19 and TRBJ1-2; TRBD1 is a possible D gene (6 bases). Trimming left V 3 bases short and J 5 bases short, with 22 bases between. The V gene's germline CDR1 is LNHDA and CDR2 SQIVND (reference sequence). The CDR3 extends over 17 amino acids. Combining the CDR3 with reference TRBV19 and TRBJ1-2 gives the whole variable domain DGGITQSPKYLFRKEGQNVTLSCEQNLNHDAMYWYRQDPGQGLRLIYYSQIVNDFQKGDIAEGYSVSREKKESFPLTVTSAQKNPTAFYLCASSIKGGRGGGYGYTFGSGTRLTVV.

This clone has just one count. The rearrangement joins TRBV19 to TRBJ2-7; D is unclear. The CDR3 consists of 14 residues. The V end lost 0 bases, the J end lost 4 bases, and 10 bases lay between the germline ends. The germline V gene has CDR1 LNHDA and CDR2 SQIVND (reference sequence). The CDR3 reads CASSIESAAYEQYF. CDR3 nucleotides: TGTGCCAGTAGTATAGAATCGGCAGCGTACGAGCAGTACTTC.

The V call is TRBV30, the J call TRBJ1-2, with D possibly TRBD1 on 5 matching bases. V gave up 0 bases and J gave up 4 bases, with 15 bases separating them. The CDR3 consists of 15 residues. CDR1 GTSNPN and CDR2 SVGIG come from the germline V gene (reference sequence). The CDR3 is CAWSVTQGLAYGYTF. The DNA of the CDR3 is TGTGCCTGGAGTGTAACGCAGGGACTCGCCTATGGCTACACCTTC.

The chain has TRBV27 and TRBJ1-6; 9 nucleotides line up with TRBD1. The CDR3 consists of 17 residues. Germline assignment: CDR1 MNHEY and CDR2 SMNVEV (reference sequence). Trimming took 9 bases from V and 6 from J; bases not matched to a gene: 15. The CDR3 DNA follows: TGTGCCAGTGGGGGTATCGTTGGGACAGGGCCTAATTCACCCCTCCACTTT. Residues: CASGGIVGTGPNSPLHF.

The chain has TRBV28 and TRBJ1-4; D unclear. Germline V CDR1 and CDR2: MDHEN, SYDVKM. Trimming took off 10 bases at V and 4 bases at J, with 10 bases between the two ends. This CDR3 contains 12 residues. The CDR3 sequence: CAITDHNEKLFF. CDR3 DNA: TGTGCCATCACAGACCATAATGAAAAACTGTTTTTT.

V and J are TRBV18 and TRBJ2-7; 10 bases align to TRBD1. Unmatched junction bases numbered 4, after V lost 6 bases and J lost 2 bases. Per germline, CDR1 KGHSH and CDR2 LQKENI. The CDR3 is 14 amino acids. The CDR3 loop reads CASSPGQGAYEQYF. DNA of the CDR3: TGTGCCAGCTCCCCCGGACAGGGGGCCTACGAGCAGTACTTC. Full variable domain (missing parts from reference TRBV18 and TRBJ2-7): NAGVMQNPRHLVRRRGQEARLRCSPMKGHSHVYWYRQLPEEGLKFMVYLQKENIIDESGMPKERFSAEFPKEGPSILRIQQVVRGDSAAYFCASSPGQGAYEQYFGPGTRLTVT.